Each of the 7 T cell receptor beta chains below was sequenced from the same sample in a study of monozygotic twins with cystic fibrosis. The assay was immunoSEQ multiplex PCR, and TCRdb's table has in-frame clones only and misses some. Of approximately 33,000 clones in the sample, about 87% were seen once. The specimen was blood. The receptors come from a girl between 2 and 10 years old with cystic fibrosis.

The chain has TRBV5-8 and TRBJ1-2, with 8 bases fitting TRBD1. Trimming cost V 0 bases and J 4 bases; bases outside gene matches: 8. Germline CDR1 is SGHTS and CDR2 is YDEGEE. This CDR3 contains 16 residues. This chain's CDR3 is CASSLVSLTGVYGYTF. CDR3 DNA: TGTGCCAGCAGCTTGGTTTCCCTGACAGGGGTCTATGGCTACACCTTC.

This chain uses TRBV2 with TRBJ1-2; 7 positions match TRBD1. CDR3 size: 16 residues. Per the germline V gene, CDR1 is SNHLY and CDR2 is FYNNEI. V lost 3 bases to trimming and J lost 0 bases; unmatched junction nucleotides: 7. The CDR3 protein is CASSEGLGQPNYGYTF. CDR3 in DNA: TGTGCCAGCAGTGAGGGGCTGGGACAGCCTAACTATGGCTACACCTTC.

This chain uses TRBV7-6 with TRBJ1-1, with TRBD1 matching over 10 bases. CDR1 is SGHVS and CDR2 is FNYEAQ in the germline V gene. This CDR3 comprises 13 residues. V lost 4 bases, J lost 6 bases, and 2 bases stayed unmatched. The CDR3: CASSWTGGSEAFF. CDR3 DNA sequence: TGTGCCAGCAGCTGGACAGGGGGTTCTGAAGCTTTCTTT.

This chain uses TRBV7-2 with TRBJ2-1; 10 bases are a match to TRBD2. V shed 6 bases and J 15 bases; nucleotides not matched to a gene: 14. Germline V gives CDR1 SGHTA, CDR2 FQGNSA. CDR3 length: 14 residues. Here the CDR3 reads CASSFIGLAGERFF. CDR3 in DNA: TGTGCCAGCAGTTTTATCGGGCTAGCGGGGGAGAGGTTCTTC.

This chain connects TRBV19 to TRBJ2-7; D is ambiguous. Trimming removed 4 bases from V and 1 base from J, with 11 bases in between. CDR1 and CDR2 from the germline V gene are LNHDA and SQIVND (reference sequence). The CDR3 loop spans 14 amino acids. CDR3 amino acids: CASSNNPNSYEQYF. CDR3 DNA sequence: TGTGCCAGTAGTAATAACCCCAATTCCTACGAGCAGTACTTC.

This clone was seen more than once but under ten times. V is TRBV2 and J is TRBJ2-7, with D possibly matching TRBD2 (6 bases). The length of the CDR3 is 13 residues. Trimming removed 4 bases at V and 6 bases at J, with 13 bases between. Looked up from germline, CDR1 is SNHLY and CDR2 is FYNNEI. CDR3 nucleotides: TGTGCCAGCAGTGGGAGGGGTTCAGGCGAGCAGTACTTC. Translated, it gives CASSGRGSGEQYF.

The chain uses TRBV7-2 and TRBJ2-3; TRBD1 aligns across 9 bases. J lost 1 base, V lost 1 base, and 3 bases had no gene match. From germline, CDR1 is SGHTA and CDR2 FQGNSA. CDR3 length: 16 residues. The CDR3 bases are TGTGCCAGCAGCTTAGGGGGACAGGGACGCACAGATACGCAGTATTTT. The encoded protein is CASSLGGQGRTDTQYF.